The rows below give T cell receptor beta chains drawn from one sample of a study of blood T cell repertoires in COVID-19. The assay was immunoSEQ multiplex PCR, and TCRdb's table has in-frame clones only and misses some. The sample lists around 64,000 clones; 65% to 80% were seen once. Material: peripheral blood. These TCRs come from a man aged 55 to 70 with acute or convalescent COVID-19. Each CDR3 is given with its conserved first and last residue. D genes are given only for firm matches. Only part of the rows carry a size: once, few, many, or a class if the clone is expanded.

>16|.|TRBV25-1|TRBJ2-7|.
TGTGCCAGCAGTCCAAGGCACTATCTCCGTAATTACGAGCAGTACTTC
CASSPRHYLRNYEQYF
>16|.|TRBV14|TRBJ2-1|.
TGTGCCAGCAGCCACATAGCGGACTTCCAATACAATGAGCAGTTCTTC
CASSHIADFQYNEQFF
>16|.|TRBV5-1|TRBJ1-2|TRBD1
TGCGCCAGCAGCTTGGGGGACTACCGGGACAGGGATGGCTACACCTTC
CASSLGDYRDRDGYTF
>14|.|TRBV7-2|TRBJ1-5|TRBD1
TGTGCCAGCAGCTTAGAGACAGGGATGAGGCCCCAGCATTTT
CASSLETGMRPQHF
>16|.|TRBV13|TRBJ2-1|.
TGTGCCAGCAGCTTAGTGCTGGAGGAAGGGTACAATGAGCAGTTCTTC
CASSLVLEEGYNEQFF
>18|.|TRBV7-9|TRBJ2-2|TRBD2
TGTGCCAGCAGCTCAGTTTTGGCGGGCGGGAGAAGGACCGGGGAGCTGTTTTTT
CASSSVLAGGRRTGELFF
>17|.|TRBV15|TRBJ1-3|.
TGTGCCACCAGCAGAGAGTTGGGGGGGAGCTCTGGAAACACCATATATTTT
CATSRELGGSSGNTIYF
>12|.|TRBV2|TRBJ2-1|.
TGTGCCACCGGTAGAAACCGCAATGAGCAGTTCTTC
CATGRNRNEQFF
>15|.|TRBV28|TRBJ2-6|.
TGTGCCAGCAGAGTAACAGGGCCCGGGGCCAACGTCCTGACTTTC
CASRVTGPGANVLTF
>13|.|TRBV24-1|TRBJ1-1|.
TGTGCCACCAGTGGACAGGCGAACACTGAAGCTTTCTTT
CATSGQANTEAFF
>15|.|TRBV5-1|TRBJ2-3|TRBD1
TGCGCCAGCAGCGCGGGAAGACAGGGGATAGATACGCAGTATTTT
CASSAGRQGIDTQYF
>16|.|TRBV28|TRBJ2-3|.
TGTGCCAGCAGTAATTCTGAGCAGGGACTCACAGATACGCAGTATTTT
CASSNSEQGLTDTQYF
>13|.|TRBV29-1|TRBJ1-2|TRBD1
TGCAGCGTTGAACCAGGGGGCGCGCGGGGCTACACCTTC
CSVEPGGARGYTF
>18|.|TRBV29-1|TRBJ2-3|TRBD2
TGCAGCGTTGAATGGGGGGGACTAGTATTCACCAACACAGATACGCAGTATTTT
CSVEWGGLVFTNTDTQYF
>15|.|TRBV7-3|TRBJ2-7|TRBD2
TGTGCCAGCAGCTTAAGACTAGCGGGACCCTACGAGCAGTACTTC
CASSLRLAGPYEQYF
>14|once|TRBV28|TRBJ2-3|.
TGTGCCAGCAGTTTAACGGGAGTGGGAGATACGCAGTATTTT
CASSLTGVGDTQYF
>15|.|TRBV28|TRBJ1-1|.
TGTGCCAGCAGTTCTCAGGGTATGGGGAACACTGAAGCTTTCTTT
CASSSQGMGNTEAFF
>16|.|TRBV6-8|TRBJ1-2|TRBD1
TGTGCCAGCAGTTCAACGACGAGGACAGGGGTGAATGGCTACACCTTC
CASSSTTRTGVNGYTF
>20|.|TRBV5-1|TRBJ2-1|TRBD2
TGCGCCAGCAGCTTGATCCCGGCTAGCGGGATCCTGAGCTCCTACAATGAGCAGTTCTTC
CASSLIPASGILSSYNEQFF
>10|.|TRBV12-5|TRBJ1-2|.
TGTGCTAGTCTGCGTGATGGCTACACCTTC
CASLRDGYTF
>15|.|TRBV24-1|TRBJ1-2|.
TGTGCCACCAGTGATTCCGCGGCAGGGCCCTATGGCTACACCTTC
CATSDSAAGPYGYTF
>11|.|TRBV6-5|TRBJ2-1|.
TGTGCACATGGACAAATCAATGAGCAGTTCTTC
CAHGQINEQFF
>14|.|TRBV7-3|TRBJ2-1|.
TGTGCCAGCAGCTTAGGCCCGGGGAACCATGAGCAGTTCTTC
CASSLGPGNHEQFF
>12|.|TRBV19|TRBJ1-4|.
TGTGCCAGCCGGGAGAAAAATGAAAAACTGTTTTTT
CASREKNEKLFF
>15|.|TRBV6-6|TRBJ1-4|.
TGTGCCAGCAGTTACTCCCGTGGGCCTAATGAAAAACTGTTTTTT
CASSYSRGPNEKLFF
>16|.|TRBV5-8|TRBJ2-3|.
TGTGCCAGCAGCTTGTTGGGGGGACCTAGCACAGATACGCAGTATTTT
CASSLLGGPSTDTQYF
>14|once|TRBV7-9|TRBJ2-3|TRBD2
TGTGCCAGCAGCCCCGGACTAGTAGCAGATACGCAGTATTTT
CASSPGLVADTQYF
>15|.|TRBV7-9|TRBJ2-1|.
TGTGCCAGCAGCTTAGGAGGTGTCTCCTACAATGAGCAGTTCTTC
CASSLGGVSYNEQFF
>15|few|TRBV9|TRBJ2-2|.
TGTGCCAGCAGCGAGTTAAGCGTGAACACCGGGGAGCTGTTTTTT
CASSELSVNTGELFF
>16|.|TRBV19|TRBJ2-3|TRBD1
TGTGCCAGTAGCCTACAGGGGGCGGTGGGTACAGATACGCAGTATTTT
CASSLQGAVGTDTQYF
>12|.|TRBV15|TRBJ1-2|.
TGTGCCACCAGCAGAGGGACAGTCGGCTACACCTTC
CATSRGTVGYTF
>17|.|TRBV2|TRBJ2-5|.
TGTGCCAGCAGGCCCGGGAGGGGGCTTAAGGGAGAGGAGACCCAGTACTTC
CASRPGRGLKGEETQYF
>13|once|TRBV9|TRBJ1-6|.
TGTGCCAGCAGCGAAGAGTATAATTCACCCCTCCACTTT
CASSEEYNSPLHF
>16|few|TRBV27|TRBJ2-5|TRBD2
TGTGCCAGCAGCCTAAGCGGGAGAGCTACCCAAGAGACCCAGTACTTC
CASSLSGRATQETQYF
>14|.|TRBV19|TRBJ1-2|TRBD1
TGTGCCAGTAGCCCCGACAGGGATAACTATGGCTACACCTTC
CASSPDRDNYGYTF
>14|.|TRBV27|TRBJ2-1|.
TGTGCCAGCAGTCCCACCCGGCGGGGCAATGAGCAGTTCTTC
CASSPTRRGNEQFF
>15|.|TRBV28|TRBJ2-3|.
TGTGCCAGCAACCCTAGGCTAGAATTAGTGGATACGCAGTATTTT
CASNPRLELVDTQYF
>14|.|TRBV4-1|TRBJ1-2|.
TGCGCCAGCAGCCAAGATCTGGGGAGCTATGGCTACACCTTC
CASSQDLGSYGYTF
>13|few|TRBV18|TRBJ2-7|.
TGTGCCAGCTCACCAACTCAGGTACAAGGGCAGTACTTC
CASSPTQVQGQYF
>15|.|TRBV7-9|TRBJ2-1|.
TGTGCCAGCAGCGCTGCCGGGACTCCTTACAATGAGCAGTTCTTC
CASSAAGTPYNEQFF
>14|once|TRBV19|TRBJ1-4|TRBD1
TGTGCCAGTAGTGACAGGGGGAAAGTAGAAAAACTGTTTTTT
CASSDRGKVEKLFF
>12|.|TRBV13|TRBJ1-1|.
TGTGCCAGCAGCCGTTTGAACACTGAAGCTTTCTTT
CASSRLNTEAFF
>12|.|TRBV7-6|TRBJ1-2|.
TGTGCCAGCAGCTCGTCTAACTATGGCTACACCTTC
CASSSSNYGYTF
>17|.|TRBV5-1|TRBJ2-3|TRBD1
TGCGCCAGCAGACTTTTGCTGGGACAGTCTAGCACAGATACGCAGTATTTT
CASRLLLGQSSTDTQYF
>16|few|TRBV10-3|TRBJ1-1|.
TGTGCCATCAGTGACTATTCGAAGGGGAAGAACACTGAAGCTTTCTTT
CAISDYSKGKNTEAFF
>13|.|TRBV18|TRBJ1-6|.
TGTGCCAGCTCACCGCAGGAAAATTCACCCCTCCACTTT
CASSPQENSPLHF
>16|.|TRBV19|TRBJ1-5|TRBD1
TGTGCCAGTAGTATGGACAGGGGGTGGTGGAATCAGCCCCAGCATTTT
CASSMDRGWWNQPQHF
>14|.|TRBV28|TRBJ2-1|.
TGTGCCAGCAGTTTTCAATCCCAGGGGATTGAGCAGTTCTTC
CASSFQSQGIEQFF
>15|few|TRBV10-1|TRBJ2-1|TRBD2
TGCGCCAGCAGTTCTAGCGGGAGTGGCTACAATGAGCAGTTCTTC
CASSSSGSGYNEQFF
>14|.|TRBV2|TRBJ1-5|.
TGTGCCAGCAGTGAGAGAGGGCAGTATCAGCCCCAGCATTTT
CASSERGQYQPQHF
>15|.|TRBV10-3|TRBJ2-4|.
TGTGCCATCAGTGAGTCTAGCCTAGCCAAAAACATTCAGTACTTC
CAISESSLAKNIQYF
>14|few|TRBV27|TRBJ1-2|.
TGTGCCAGCAGTTCCAGGGTTAACGGCTATGGCTACACCTTC
CASSSRVNGYGYTF
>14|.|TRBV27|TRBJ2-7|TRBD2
TGTGCCAGCAGTATACAAGCGGGAGGTTACGAGCAGTACTTC
CASSIQAGGYEQYF
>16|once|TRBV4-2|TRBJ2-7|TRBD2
TGTGCCAGCAGCCAAGCACGGGGGACTAGCGCCTACGAGCAGTACTTC
CASSQARGTSAYEQYF